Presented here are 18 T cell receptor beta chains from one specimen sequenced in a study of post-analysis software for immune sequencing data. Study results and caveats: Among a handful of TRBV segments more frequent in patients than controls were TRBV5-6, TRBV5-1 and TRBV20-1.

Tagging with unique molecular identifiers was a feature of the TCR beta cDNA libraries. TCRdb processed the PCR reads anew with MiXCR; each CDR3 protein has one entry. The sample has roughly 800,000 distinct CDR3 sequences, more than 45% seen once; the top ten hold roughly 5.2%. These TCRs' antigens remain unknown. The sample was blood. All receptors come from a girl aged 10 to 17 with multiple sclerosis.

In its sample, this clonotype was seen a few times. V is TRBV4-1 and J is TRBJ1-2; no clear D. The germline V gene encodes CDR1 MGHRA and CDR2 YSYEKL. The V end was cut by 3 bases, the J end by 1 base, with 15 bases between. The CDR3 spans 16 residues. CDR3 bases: TGCGCCAGCAGCCATAACAACGGGAAGGATAACTATGGCTACACCTTC. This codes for CASSHNNGKDNYGYTF.

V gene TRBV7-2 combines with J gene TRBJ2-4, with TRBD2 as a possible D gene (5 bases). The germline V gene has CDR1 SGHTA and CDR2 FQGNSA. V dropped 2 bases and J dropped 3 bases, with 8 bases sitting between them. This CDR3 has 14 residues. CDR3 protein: CASSLIGSKNIQYF. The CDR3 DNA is TGTGCCAGCAGCTTAATAGGGAGCAAAAACATTCAGTACTTC.

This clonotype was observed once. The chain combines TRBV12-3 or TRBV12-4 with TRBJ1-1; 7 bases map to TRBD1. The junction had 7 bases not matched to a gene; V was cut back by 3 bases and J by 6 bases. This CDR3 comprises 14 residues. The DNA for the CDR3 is TGTGCCAGCAGTTTCCTCACTCAGGGGGCTGAAGCTTTCTTT. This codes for CASSFLTQGAEAFF.

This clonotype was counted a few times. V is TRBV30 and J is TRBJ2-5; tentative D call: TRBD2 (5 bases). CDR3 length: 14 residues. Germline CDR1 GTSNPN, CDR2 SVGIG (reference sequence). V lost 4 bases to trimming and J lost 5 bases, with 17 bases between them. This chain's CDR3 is CAWIPGLARETQYF. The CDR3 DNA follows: TGTGCCTGGATCCCTGGACTGGCACGGGAGACCCAGTACTTC.

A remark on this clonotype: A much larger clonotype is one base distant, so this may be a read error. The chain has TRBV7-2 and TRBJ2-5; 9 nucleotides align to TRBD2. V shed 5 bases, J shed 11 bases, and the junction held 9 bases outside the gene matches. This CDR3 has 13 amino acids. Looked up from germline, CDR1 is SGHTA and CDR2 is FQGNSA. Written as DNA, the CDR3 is TGTGCCAGCAGCACAGCGGGAGGAGGGGTGCAGTACTTC. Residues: CASSTAGGGVQYF. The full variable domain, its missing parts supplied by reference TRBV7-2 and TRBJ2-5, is GAGVSQSPSNKVTEKGKDVELRCDPISGHTALYWYRQSLGQGLEFLIYFQGNSAPDKSGLPSDRFSAERTGGSVSTLTIQRTQQEDSAVYLCASSTAGGGVQYFGPGTRLLVL.

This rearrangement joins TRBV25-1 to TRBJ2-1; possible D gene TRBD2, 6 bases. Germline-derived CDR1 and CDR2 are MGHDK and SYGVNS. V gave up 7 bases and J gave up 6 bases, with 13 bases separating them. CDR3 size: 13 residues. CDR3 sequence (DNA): TGTGCCAGCAACGTCGGGAGAGGCAATGAGCAGTTCTTC. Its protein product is CASNVGRGNEQFF.

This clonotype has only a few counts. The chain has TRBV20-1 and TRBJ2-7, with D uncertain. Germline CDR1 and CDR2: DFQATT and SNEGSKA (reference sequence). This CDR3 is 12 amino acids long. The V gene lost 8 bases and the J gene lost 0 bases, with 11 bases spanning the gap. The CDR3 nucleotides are TGCAGTTGGACCGGAAGCTCCTACGAGCAGTACTTC. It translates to CSWTGSSYEQYF.

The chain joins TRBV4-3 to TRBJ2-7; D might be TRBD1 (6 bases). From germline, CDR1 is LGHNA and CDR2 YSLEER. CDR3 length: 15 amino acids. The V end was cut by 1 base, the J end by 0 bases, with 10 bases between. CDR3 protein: CASSQGSTGSYEQYF. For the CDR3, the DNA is TGCGCCAGCAGCCAAGGGTCGACAGGCTCCTACGAGCAGTACTTC.

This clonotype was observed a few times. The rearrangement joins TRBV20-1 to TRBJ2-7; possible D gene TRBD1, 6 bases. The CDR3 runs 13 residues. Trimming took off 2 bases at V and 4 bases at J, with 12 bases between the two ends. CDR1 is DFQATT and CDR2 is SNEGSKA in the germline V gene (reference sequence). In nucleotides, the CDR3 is TGCAGTGCTAGACGGACAGCTAATTACGAGCAGTACTTC. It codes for CSARRTANYEQYF.

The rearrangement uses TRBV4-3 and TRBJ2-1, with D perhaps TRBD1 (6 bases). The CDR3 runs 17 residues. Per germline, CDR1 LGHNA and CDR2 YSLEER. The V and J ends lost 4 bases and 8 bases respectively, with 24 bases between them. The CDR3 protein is CASSPDRLGLMGDEQFF. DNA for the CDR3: TGCGCCAGCAGCCCAGACAGGTTAGGGCTCATGGGTGATGAGCAGTTCTTC.

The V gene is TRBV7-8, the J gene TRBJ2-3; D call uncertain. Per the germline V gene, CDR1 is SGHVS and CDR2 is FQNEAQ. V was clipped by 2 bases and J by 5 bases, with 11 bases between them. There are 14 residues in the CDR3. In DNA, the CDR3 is TGTGCCAGCAGCTTAAGGTTGGGTGGAGATACGCAGTATTTT. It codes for CASSLRLGGDTQYF.

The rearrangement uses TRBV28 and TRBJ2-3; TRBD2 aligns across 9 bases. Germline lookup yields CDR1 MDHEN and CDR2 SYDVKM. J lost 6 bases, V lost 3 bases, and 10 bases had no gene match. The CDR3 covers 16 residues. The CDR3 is CASSFPSSGARDTQYF. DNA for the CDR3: TGTGCCAGCAGTTTTCCGTCTAGCGGGGCCAGGGATACGCAGTATTTT.

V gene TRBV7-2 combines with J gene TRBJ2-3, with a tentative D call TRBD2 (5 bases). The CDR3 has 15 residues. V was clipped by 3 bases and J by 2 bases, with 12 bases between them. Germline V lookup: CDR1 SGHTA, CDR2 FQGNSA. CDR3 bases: TGTGCCAGCAGCTTTAGCGAGGGTTACACAGATACGCAGTATTTT. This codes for CASSFSEGYTDTQYF.

CDR3 sequence reads: CASRAGQGARAVYQPQHF. In DNA, the CDR3 is TGTGCCAGCAGGGCGGGACAGGGGGCGCGAGCTGTGTATCAGCCCCAGCATTTT. The chain couples TRBV6-2 or TRBV6-3 to TRBJ1-5; 12 bases align to TRBD1. From germline, CDR1 is MNHEY and CDR2 SVGEGT. The V segment lost 6 bases and the J segment 5 bases; nucleotides outside the gene matches: 14. This CDR3 contains 18 residues.

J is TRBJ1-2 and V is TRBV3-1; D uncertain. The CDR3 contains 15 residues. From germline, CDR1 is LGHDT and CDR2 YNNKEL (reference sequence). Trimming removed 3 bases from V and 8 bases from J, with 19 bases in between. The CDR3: CASSHLDRPGGGYTF. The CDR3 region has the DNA TGTGCCAGCAGCCACTTGGACCGCCCCGGTGGGGGCTACACCTTC. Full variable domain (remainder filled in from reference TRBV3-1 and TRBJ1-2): DTAVSQTPKYLVTQMGNDKSIKCEQNLGHDTMYWYKQDSKKFLKIMFSYNNKELIINETVPNRFSPKSPDKAHLNLHINSLELGDSAVYFCASSHLDRPGGGYTFGSGTRLTVV.

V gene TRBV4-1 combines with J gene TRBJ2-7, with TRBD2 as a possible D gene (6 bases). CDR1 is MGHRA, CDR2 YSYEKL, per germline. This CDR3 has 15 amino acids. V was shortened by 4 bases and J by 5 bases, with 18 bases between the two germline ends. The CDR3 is CASSLTGGVMDEQYF. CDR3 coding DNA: TGCGCCAGCAGCCTTACAGGAGGGGTAATGGACGAGCAGTACTTC.

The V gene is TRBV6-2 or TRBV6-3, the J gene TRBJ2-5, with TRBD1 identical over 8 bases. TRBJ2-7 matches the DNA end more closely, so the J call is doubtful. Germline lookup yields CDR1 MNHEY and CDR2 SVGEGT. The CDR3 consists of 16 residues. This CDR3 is CASIPHQGQGPYEQYF. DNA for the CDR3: TGTGCCAGCATTCCCCACCAAGGACAGGGTCCCTACGAGCAGTACTTC.

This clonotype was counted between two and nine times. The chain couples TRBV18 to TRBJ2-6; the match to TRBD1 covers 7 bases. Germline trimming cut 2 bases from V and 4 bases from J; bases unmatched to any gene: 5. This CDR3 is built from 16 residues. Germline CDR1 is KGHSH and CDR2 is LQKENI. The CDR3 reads CASSPIQGSGANVLTF. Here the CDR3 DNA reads TGTGCCAGCTCACCAATACAGGGGAGCGGGGCCAACGTCCTGACTTTC.